Listed here are 6 T cell receptor beta chains from one sample, sequenced in a study of regulatory and conventional T cells in RAG deficiency. Genomic DNA came from blood conventional CD4+ T cells gated CD25-low CD127-high. Produced via immunoSEQ multiplex PCR; TCRdb's table is partial and in-frame only. The sample shows some 35,000 clones, approximately 80% of them seen only once. The sample also formed part of further work on regulatory T cells. That work contributes: Amplification used 52 TRBV primers and 13 TRBJ primers.

Sequenced: CD4+ effector T cells sorted from blood. All receptors derive from a human donor in good health.

V is TRBV28 and J is TRBJ2-3; D perhaps matches TRBD2 (5 bases). V was cut by 4 bases and J by 4 bases, with 15 bases left in between. The CDR3 loop spans 15 amino acids. CDR1 MDHEN and CDR2 SYDVKM come from the germline V gene. The CDR3 DNA sequence: TGTGCCAGCAGTTCCCATCCCGGGGTTCCAGATACGCAGTATTTT. Its translation: CASSSHPGVPDTQYF. Combining the CDR3 with reference TRBV28 and TRBJ2-3 gives the whole variable domain DVKVTQSSRYLVKRTGEKVFLECVQDMDHENMFWYRQDPGLGLRLIYFSYDVKMKEKGDIPEGYSVSREKKERFSLILESASTNQTSMYLCASSSHPGVPDTQYFGPGTRLTVL.

The V gene is TRBV12-5, the J gene TRBJ1-1, with D tentatively TRBD1 (5 bases). This CDR3 region has 14 residues. Trimming cost V 5 bases and J 6 bases, with 16 bases left between them. Germline CDR1 reads LGHNT; CDR2 reads FRNRAP. CDR3 DNA: TGTGCTAGTGGTAGAGGAGGGGATTTAGCTGAAGCTTTCTTT. Encoded protein: CASGRGGDLAEAFF.

This chain joins TRBV4-2 and TRBJ1-2; 8 nucleotides line up with TRBD1. Germline assignment: CDR1 LGHNA and CDR2 YNFKEQ. Trimming removed 3 bases from V and 6 bases from J; junction bases left unmatched: 9. The CDR3 length is 15 residues. Here the CDR3 DNA reads TGTGCCAGCAGCCAGCCCGACAGGGGCACTGATGGCTACACCTTC. Protein: CASSQPDRGTDGYTF.

This clone was counted only a few times. The rearrangement uses TRBV12-5 and TRBJ2-5, with TRBD2 matching 12 bases. The CDR3 totals 16 residues. Germline V CDR1 and CDR2: LGHNT, FRNRAP. V shed 1 base, J shed 4 bases, and the junction held 4 bases outside the gene matches. The CDR3 DNA reads as TGTGCTAGTGGTTTGGGACTAGCGGGGGTGTTAGAGACCCAGTACTTC. It encodes CASGLGLAGVLETQYF.

V usage is TRBV6-1 and J usage is TRBJ1-5; D is unresolved. The germline V gene has CDR1 MNHNS and CDR2 SASEGT. With 4 bases removed from V and 4 bases from J, the gap between germline ends came to 2 bases. The CDR3 is 11 residues long. The CDR3 bases are TGTGCCAGCAGTGGGAATCAGCCCCAGCATTTT. This translates into CASSGNQPQHF.

The chain has TRBV28 and TRBJ1-2; perhaps TRBD1 as D (5 bases). In germline, CDR1 is MDHEN, CDR2 SYDVKM. V was trimmed by 3 bases and J by 7 bases, leaving 12 bases between them. The CDR3 extends over 13 amino acids. CDR3 coding DNA: TGTGCCAGCAGTTTGGGCAGGGAAGGTGGCTACACCTTC. Translation gives CASSLGREGGYTF.